Listed here are 31 T cell receptor beta chains from one sample, sequenced in a study of blood T cell repertoires in COVID-19. Using immunoSEQ multiplex PCR, the repertoire was profiled, and TCRdb retains in-frame clones only, with some absent. The sample holds roughly 140,000 clones, 85% seen once. The sample taken for sequencing was peripheral blood. These receptors were collected from a woman aged 40 to 50 with active or convalescent COVID-19.

CDR3 amino acids: CASSDRVPGELFF. Here the CDR3 DNA reads TGTGCCAGCAGTGACAGGGTCCCCGGGGAGCTGTTTTTT. This chain connects TRBV2 to TRBJ2-2; D is perhaps TRBD1 (5 bases). This CDR3 is 13 amino acids long. The germline V gene has CDR1 SNHLY and CDR2 FYNNEI. V was trimmed by 3 bases and J by 6 bases, leaving 8 bases between them.

This clone was detected only a few times. CDR3 region: CAISQGAHNQPQHF. CDR3 bases: TGTGCCATCAGCCAGGGGGCCCACAATCAGCCCCAGCATTTT. The V and J genes are TRBV6-2 or TRBV6-3 and TRBJ1-5, with TRBD1 identical over 8 bases. This CDR3 is built from 14 residues. Trimming removed 10 bases from V and 3 bases from J; junction bases left unmatched: 8. Germline V gene data show CDR1 as MNHEY and CDR2 as SVGEGT.

This clone was detected only a few times. This rearrangement joins TRBV7-2 to TRBJ2-1; TRBD2 matches at 7 bases. The germline V gene has CDR1 SGHTA and CDR2 FQGNSA. The trim removed 5 bases at V and 1 base at J, leaving 5 bases unmatched. CDR3 length equals 15 residues. DNA for the CDR3: TGTGCCAGCAGCACTAGCGTAGGGTCCTACAATGAGCAGTTCTTC. It translates to CASSTSVGSYNEQFF.

The chain's CDR3 is CASGLTGALNEKLFF. The CDR3 DNA reads as TGTGCCAGCGGACTTACAGGGGCCCTTAATGAAAAACTGTTTTTT. The chain carries TRBV28 and TRBJ1-4, with TRBD1 matching over 7 bases. Germline trimming cut 8 bases from V and 4 bases from J; bases unmatched to any gene: 10. Germline CDR1 reads MDHEN; CDR2 reads SYDVKM. This CDR3 region has 15 residues. The full variable domain, with the rest looked up from reference TRBV28 and TRBJ1-4, is DVKVTQSSRYLVKRTGEKVFLECVQDMDHENMFWYRQDPGLGLRLIYFSYDVKMKEKGDIPEGYSVSREKKERFSLILESASTNQTSMYLCASGLTGALNEKLFFGSGTQLSVL.

This chain links TRBV7-2 with TRBJ2-6; D uncertain. The CDR3 runs 15 residues. V lost 5 bases, J lost 4 bases, and 12 bases lay in between. CDR1 is SGHTA, CDR2 FQGNSA, per germline. This CDR3 reads CASSPHPRGANVLTF. DNA for the CDR3: TGTGCCAGCAGCCCGCACCCTCGGGGGGCCAACGTCCTGACTTTC.

This clone has more than one count but fewer than ten. This sequence joins TRBV10-3 and TRBJ2-5, with TRBD1 matching over 9 bases. The trim removed 0 bases at V and 5 bases at J, leaving 4 bases unmatched. The CDR3 is made up of 15 amino acids. Per germline, CDR1 ENHRY and CDR2 SYGVKD. The CDR3 nucleotides are TGTGCCATCAGTGAGTCGGGGACAGGGTCGGAGACCCAGTACTTC. It specifies CAISESGTGSETQYF.

V gene TRBV9 combines with J gene TRBJ1-6, with D possibly TRBD1 on 5 matching bases. V lost 4 bases and J 9 bases, leaving 8 bases between the germline ends. The CDR3 is 12 residues long. The germline V gene has CDR1 SGDLS and CDR2 YYNGEE. The CDR3 bases are TGTGCCAGCAGCTCGGGGGGTTCACCCCTCCACTTT. Protein product: CASSSGGSPLHF.

V is TRBV25-1 and J is TRBJ1-2; D gene ambiguous. Germline V gives CDR1 MGHDK, CDR2 SYGVNS. Between the trimmed V and J ends, which lost 4 bases and 7 bases, there was a span of 16 bases. This CDR3 spans 14 amino acids. CDR3 residues: CASSGRQPGGGYTF. The CDR3 DNA follows: TGTGCCAGCAGTGGACGGCAGCCTGGAGGTGGCTACACCTTC.

This clone has a single count. The gene calls are TRBV5-4 and TRBJ2-2; 7 bases align to TRBD1. The CDR3 is 18 residues long. V shed 3 bases and J 7 bases; nucleotides not matched to a gene: 18. Per germline, CDR1 SGHNT and CDR2 YYREEE (reference sequence). CDR3 nucleotide sequence: TGTGCCAGCAGCTCTCCCAAACAGGGGAGTGGAACAGACGGGGAGCTGTTTTTT. Its protein product is CASSSPKQGSGTDGELFF.

The chain links TRBV5-1 to TRBJ2-2; TRBD1 matches at 9 bases. Germline V gene data show CDR1 as SGHRS and CDR2 as YFSETQ. Unmatched junction bases numbered 10, after V lost 5 bases and J lost 2 bases. The CDR3 covers 17 residues. As DNA, the CDR3 is TGCGCCAGCAGAGGATTAGGACAGGGGCTTAACACCGGGGAGCTGTTTTTT. Its protein is CASRGLGQGLNTGELFF.

The chain joins TRBV28 to TRBJ2-7; 7 bases map to TRBD1. Per the germline V gene, CDR1 is MDHEN and CDR2 is SYDVKM. CDR3 length: 14 residues. V lost 9 bases, J lost 0 bases, and 8 bases stayed unmatched. The CDR3 spells CASVGQDFSYEQYF. Here the CDR3 DNA reads TGTGCCAGTGTCGGACAGGACTTCTCCTACGAGCAGTACTTC.

The J gene is TRBJ2-4, the V gene TRBV2; TRBD2 aligns across 7 bases. Germline values: CDR1 SNHLY, CDR2 FYNNEI. CDR3 length: 15 amino acids. V was clipped by 5 bases and J by 0 bases; unmatched bases: 4. This CDR3 is CASSREGLAKNIQYF. The CDR3, as DNA: TGTGCCAGCAGTAGGGAGGGACTAGCCAAAAACATTCAGTACTTC.

The chain couples TRBV28 to TRBJ1-6; 8 nucleotides match TRBD1. The germline gives CDR1 MDHEN, CDR2 SYDVKM. With V trimmed by 7 bases and J by 14 bases, 7 bases remained unmatched. The CDR3 totals 12 residues. The CDR3 DNA reads as TGTGCCAGCACTGGACAGGGATTGACCCTCCACTTT. It codes for CASTGQGLTLHF.

CDR3 coding DNA: TGCGCCAGCAGCCTCGGAGCCTCGGGGGTAGAGACCCAGTACTTC. Its translation is CASSLGASGVETQYF. V usage is TRBV5-1 and J usage is TRBJ2-5; maybe TRBD2 (6 bases). CDR1 is SGHRS and CDR2 is YFSETQ in the germline V gene. The CDR3 is made up of 15 amino acids. V gave up 4 bases and J gave up 4 bases, with 17 bases separating them.

This clone was seen more than once but under ten times. This chain connects TRBV2 to TRBJ2-7; tentative D call: TRBD2 (6 bases). V shed 3 bases and J shed 5 bases, with 17 bases lying between them. Germline CDR1 is SNHLY and CDR2 is FYNNEI. The CDR3 is made up of 15 amino acids. For the CDR3, the DNA is TGTGCCAGCAGTGATGGGCGGGGAGGAGGGGACGAGCAGTACTTC. Its translation is CASSDGRGGGDEQYF. The full variable domain, completed using reference TRBV2 and TRBJ2-7, is EPEVTQTPSHQVTQMGQEVILRCVPISNHLYFYWYRQILGQKVEFLVSFYNNEISEKSEIFDDQFSVERPDGSNFTLKIRSTKLEDSAMYFCASSDGRGGGDEQYFGPGTRLTVT.

The chain carries TRBV5-5 and TRBJ1-1, with D tentatively TRBD1 (6 bases). Germline loops: CDR1 SGHKS, CDR2 YYEKEE (reference sequence). V lost 3 bases and J 1 base, leaving 13 bases between the germline ends. This CDR3 is built from 15 residues. CDR3 protein: CASSSTGSKNTEAFF. CDR3 DNA: TGTGCCAGCAGCTCGACAGGTTCCAAGAACACTGAAGCTTTCTTT.

V gene TRBV12-3 or TRBV12-4 combines with J gene TRBJ1-2; unclear D gene. V was cut by 7 bases and J by 5 bases, with 11 bases left in between. This CDR3 spans 12 amino acids. CDR3 residues: CASTYSYYGYTF. CDR3 DNA sequence: TGTGCCAGCACTTACAGCTATTATGGCTACACCTTC.

The rearrangement uses TRBV12-5 and TRBJ2-7, with D unresolved. The CDR3 runs 12 residues. The V and J ends lost 6 bases and 6 bases respectively, with 12 bases between them. Germline V gene sequence: CDR1 LGHNT, CDR2 FRNRAP. The DNA for the CDR3 is TGTGCTAGTGGCGTAACCACTGGCGAGCAGTACTTC. As protein: CASGVTTGEQYF.

The rearrangement links TRBV18 to TRBJ1-4, with D perhaps TRBD1 (5 bases). Trimming cost V 3 bases and J 5 bases, with 10 bases left between them. The CDR3 is 14 amino acids. CDR1 KGHSH and CDR2 LQKENI come from the germline V gene. The CDR3 is CASSPGGRNEKLFF. CDR3 nucleotides: TGTGCCAGCTCACCGGGGGGTCGGAATGAAAAACTGTTTTTT.

This clone was observed a few times. The chain joins TRBV24-1 to TRBJ2-1; D is unresolved. The ends were cut back, 9 bases at V and 10 bases at J, with 12 bases in the middle. Germline lookup yields CDR1 KGHDR and CDR2 SFDVKD. The CDR3 length is 11 residues. This CDR3 reads CATGARGEQFF. In DNA, the CDR3 is TGTGCCACCGGCGCTCGCGGAGAGCAGTTCTTC.

This sequence joins TRBV5-4 and TRBJ1-3; D is uncertain. This CDR3 has 17 amino acids. The germline gives CDR1 SGHNT, CDR2 YYREEE (reference sequence). Deletions cut 0 bases from V and 2 bases from J, with 15 bases between. The CDR3 protein is CASSLAGGRSTGNTIYF. For the CDR3, the DNA is TGTGCCAGCAGCTTGGCTGGCGGGCGCTCCACTGGAAACACCATATATTTT.

The chain recombines TRBV6-6 with TRBJ2-7; 16 nucleotides line up with TRBD2. Germline values: CDR1 MNHNY, CDR2 SVGAGI (reference sequence). V was clipped by 5 bases and J by 1 base; unmatched bases: 8. This CDR3 has 18 residues. In nucleotides, the CDR3 is TGTGCCAGCAGTCCTACCCCGGGACTAGCGGGGGGGTCCTACGAGCAGTACTTC. Translated: CASSPTPGLAGGSYEQYF.

The chain combines TRBV7-2 with TRBJ2-3, with D possibly matching TRBD2 (6 bases). Germline V gene data show CDR1 as SGHTA and CDR2 as FQGNSA. V was trimmed by 1 base and J by 0 bases, leaving 17 bases between them. This CDR3 has 18 amino acids. CDR3 amino acids: CASSLGGVGLLSTDTQYF. The DNA for the CDR3 is TGTGCCAGCAGCTTAGGCGGGGTAGGCTTGTTGAGCACAGATACGCAGTATTTT. The variable domain in full, with the rest retrieved from reference TRBV7-2 and TRBJ2-3, is GAGVSQSPSNKVTEKGKDVELRCDPISGHTALYWYRQSLGQGLEFLIYFQGNSAPDKSGLPSDRFSAERTGGSVSTLTIQRTQQEDSAVYLCASSLGGVGLLSTDTQYFGPGTRLTVL.

The chain employs TRBV7-2 and TRBJ2-4; 14 nucleotides match TRBD2. Trimming took 5 bases from V and 4 from J; bases not matched to a gene: 4. The CDR3 extends over 16 amino acids. Germline V gene data show CDR1 as SGHTA and CDR2 as FQGNSA. CDR3 residues: CASSPRTSGGKNIQYF. The CDR3 DNA sequence: TGTGCCAGCAGCCCTAGGACTAGCGGGGGGAAAAACATTCAGTACTTC.

The chain links TRBV6-5 to TRBJ1-1; 10 bases fit TRBD1. V shed 2 bases and J 4 bases; nucleotides not matched to a gene: 4. The length of the CDR3 is 15 residues. Germline V CDR1 and CDR2: MNHEY, SVGAGI. The CDR3 coding sequence is TGTGCCAGCAGTTACGGGACAGGGGTTAGCACTGAAGCTTTCTTT. Protein: CASSYGTGVSTEAFF.

This chain connects TRBV6-5 to TRBJ2-7; the match to TRBD1 covers 8 bases. The V gene's germline CDR1 is MNHEY and CDR2 SVGAGI. The CDR3 is made up of 15 amino acids. The J segment lost 0 bases and the V segment lost 6 bases, leaving 7 bases of the junction unmatched. In nucleotides, the CDR3 is TGTGCCAGCAGCCCAGGGACAGGTGGCTCCTACGAGCAGTACTTC. This sequence encodes CASSPGTGGSYEQYF.

The chain is built from TRBV19 and TRBJ1-2; 10 nucleotides match TRBD1. The trim removed 10 bases at V and 1 base at J, leaving 9 bases unmatched. Germline V CDR1 and CDR2: LNHDA, SQIVND (reference sequence). This CDR3 has 15 amino acids. CDR3 loop: CATRDRGAFNYGYTF. In DNA, the CDR3 is TGTGCCACTAGGGACAGGGGAGCTTTTAACTATGGCTACACCTTC.

In its sample, this clone was seen once. The J gene is TRBJ2-3, the V gene TRBV19, with TRBD1 as a possible D gene (5 bases). Germline V gene sequence: CDR1 LNHDA, CDR2 SQIVND (reference sequence). The CDR3 is made up of 13 amino acids. Deletions cut 8 bases from V and 3 bases from J, with 12 bases between. CDR3 coding DNA: TGTGCCAGTGGGAAACAGGAGACAGATACGCAGTATTTT. Encoded protein: CASGKQETDTQYF.

The rearrangement joins TRBV12-3 or TRBV12-4 to TRBJ1-4, with 9 bases fitting TRBD1. The trim removed 6 bases at V and 10 bases at J, leaving 6 bases unmatched. The CDR3 spans 13 residues. The CDR3 sequence is CASRGQGPRKLFF. The DNA of the CDR3 is TGTGCCAGCAGGGGACAGGGCCCTAGAAAACTGTTTTTT.

This chain connects TRBV5-6 to TRBJ1-4, with D possibly being TRBD1 (5 bases). Trimming removed 0 bases at V and 8 bases at J, with 11 bases between. Germline assignment: CDR1 SGHDT and CDR2 YYEEEE. This CDR3 comprises 14 residues. CDR3 sequence: CASSLAGGEEKLFF. In DNA, the CDR3 is TGTGCCAGCAGCTTGGCGGGGGGTGAGGAAAAACTGTTTTTT.

V and J are TRBV7-2 and TRBJ1-6, with TRBD1 as a possible D gene (5 bases). The CDR3 runs to 15 residues. V dropped 1 base and J dropped 1 base, with 5 bases sitting between them. CDR1 and CDR2 from the germline V gene are SGHTA and FQGNSA. This CDR3 is CASSLGTSYNSPLHF. The CDR3 DNA follows: TGTGCCAGCAGCTTAGGGACATCCTATAATTCACCCCTCCACTTT.